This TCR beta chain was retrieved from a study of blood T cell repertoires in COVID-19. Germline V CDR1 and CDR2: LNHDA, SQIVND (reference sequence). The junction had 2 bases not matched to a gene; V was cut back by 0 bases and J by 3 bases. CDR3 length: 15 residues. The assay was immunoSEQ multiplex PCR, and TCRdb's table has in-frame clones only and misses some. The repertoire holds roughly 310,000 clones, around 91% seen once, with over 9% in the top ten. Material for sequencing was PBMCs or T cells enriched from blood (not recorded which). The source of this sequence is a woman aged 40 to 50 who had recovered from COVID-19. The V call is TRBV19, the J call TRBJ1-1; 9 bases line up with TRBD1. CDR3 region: CASSIEGQGYTEAFF. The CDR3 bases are TGTGCCAGTAGTATAGAGGGACAGGGCTACACTGAAGCTTTCTTT.